This passage covers 22 T cell receptor beta chains from one sample sequenced in a study of blood T cell repertoires in COVID-19. Libraries were prepared by immunoSEQ multiplex PCR; TCRdb keeps only in-frame clonotypes and omits some of them. The repertoire holds approximately 250,000 clones, with roughly 86% as singletons. The specimen was peripheral blood. These receptors came from a woman in her fifties or sixties who had recovered from COVID-19.

This chain connects TRBV12-3 or TRBV12-4 to TRBJ2-1; TRBD2 matches 8 bases. CDR3 length: 13 amino acids. V lost 8 bases to trimming and J lost 9 bases; unmatched junction nucleotides: 9. Here the CDR3 DNA reads TGTGCCAGCCGGGGGGGCGCGCGGGGTGAGCAGTTCTTC. This gives the protein CASRGGARGEQFF.

The V gene is TRBV4-3, the J gene TRBJ2-1; D perhaps matches TRBD1 (5 bases). The CDR3 loop spans 16 amino acids. V shed 0 bases and J shed 0 bases, with 9 bases lying between them. Germline V gives CDR1 LGHNA, CDR2 YSLEER. CDR3 DNA: TGCGCCAGCAGCCAAGAAACCGACAGCTCCTACAATGAGCAGTTCTTC. It specifies CASSQETDSSYNEQFF.

V and J are TRBV28 and TRBJ1-1, with D uncertain. This CDR3 has 15 residues. V lost 7 bases, J lost 1 base, and 16 bases lay in between. Germline CDR1 reads MDHEN; CDR2 reads SYDVKM. The CDR3 region has the DNA TGTGCCAGCACCTCGGGCGCGGAGGGGAACACTGAAGCTTTCTTT. It specifies CASTSGAEGNTEAFF.

The chain links TRBV2 to TRBJ2-5; no clear D. This CDR3 spans 11 amino acids. Trimming left V 6 bases short and J 3 bases short, with 5 bases between. Germline V gives CDR1 SNHLY, CDR2 FYNNEI. CDR3 region: CASSYEETQYF. In DNA form, the CDR3 reads TGTGCCAGCAGCTATGAAGAGACCCAGTACTTC.

The chain is built from TRBV15 and TRBJ1-1, with a possible D match to TRBD1 (6 bases). This CDR3 has 13 residues. Germline lookup yields CDR1 LNHNV and CDR2 YYDKDF (reference sequence). With 0 bases removed from V and 5 bases from J, the gap between germline ends came to 7 bases. DNA for the CDR3: TGTGCCACCAGCAGAGAAACAGGGACTGAAGCTTTCTTT. Translating gives CATSRETGTEAFF. The variable domain in full, with the rest retrieved from reference TRBV15 and TRBJ1-1, is DAMVIQNPRYQVTQFGKPVTLSCSQTLNHNVMYWYQQKSSQAPKLLFHYYDKDFNNEADTPDNFQSRRPNTSFCFLDIRSPGLGDTAMYLCATSRETGTEAFFGQGTRLTVV.

This chain connects TRBV12-3 or TRBV12-4 to TRBJ2-3; weak D call: TRBD2 (5 bases). With 10 bases removed from V and 3 bases from J, the gap between germline ends came to 14 bases. This CDR3 spans 13 amino acids. The CDR3 region is CATSRRATDTQYF. The CDR3 DNA follows: TGTGCCACTTCGAGGCGGGCTACAGATACGCAGTATTTT.

V is TRBV5-1 and J is TRBJ2-7; D is unresolved. This CDR3 region has 13 residues. Trimming pared 6 bases from V and 2 bases from J, leaving 12 bases between. From germline, CDR1 is SGHRS and CDR2 YFSETQ. This CDR3 is CASNGDTAYEQYF. CDR3 coding DNA: TGCGCCAGCAACGGCGACACCGCCTACGAGCAGTACTTC. Drawing the rest from reference TRBV5-1 and TRBJ2-7, the complete variable domain is KAGVTQTPRYLIKTRGQQVTLSCSPISGHRSVSWYQQTPGQGLQFLFEYFSETQRNKGNFPGRFSGRQFSNSRSEMNVSTLELGDSALYLCASNGDTAYEQYFGPGTRLTVT.

CDR3 residues: CASSSARGFSGNTIYF. For the CDR3, the DNA is TGCGCCAGCAGCTCGGCGCGGGGCTTCTCTGGAAACACCATATATTTT. The chain couples TRBV5-1 to TRBJ1-3; a weak D match, TRBD1 (5 bases). Germline V lookup: CDR1 SGHRS, CDR2 YFSETQ. This CDR3 spans 16 amino acids. Trimming took 3 bases from V and 0 from J, leaving 13 bases between them.

This chain links TRBV4-1 with TRBJ1-5; a weak D match, TRBD1 (6 bases). With 0 bases removed from V and 6 bases from J, the gap between germline ends came to 18 bases. The CDR3 consists of 17 residues. Germline assignment: CDR1 MGHRA and CDR2 YSYEKL. CDR3 sequence (DNA): TGCGCCAGCAGCCAAGATTGGCGGGGGGCGCCTCCTCAGCCCCAGCATTTT. It yields the protein CASSQDWRGAPPQPQHF.

This clone was observed once. The chain employs TRBV7-2 and TRBJ1-2; D gene uncertain. V was pared by 1 base and J by 6 bases, with 6 bases between. Germline CDR1 SGHTA, CDR2 FQGNSA. This CDR3 spans 12 amino acids. CDR3 sequence reads: CASSLGLNGYTF. The CDR3 region has the DNA TGTGCCAGCAGCTTAGGACTGAATGGCTACACCTTC.

This chain joins TRBV5-4 and TRBJ2-2; 16 nucleotides match TRBD2. Trimming took 3 bases from V and 9 from J; bases not matched to a gene: 11. Germline V gives CDR1 SGHNT, CDR2 YYREEE (reference sequence). CDR3 length: 18 amino acids. CDR3 protein: CASSWAPGTSGGARELFF. As DNA, the CDR3 is TGTGCCAGCAGCTGGGCCCCGGGGACTAGCGGGGGGGCAAGGGAGCTGTTTTTT.

This chain links TRBV5-1 with TRBJ2-5, with D possibly being TRBD2 (6 bases). Germline V lookup: CDR1 SGHRS, CDR2 YFSETQ. The length of the CDR3 is 13 residues. V lost 4 bases and J 2 bases, leaving 9 bases between the germline ends. The CDR3: CASSKGLQETQYF. For the CDR3, the DNA is TGCGCCAGCAGCAAGGGACTGCAAGAGACCCAGTACTTC.

The chain joins TRBV5-1 to TRBJ2-3; 7 bases match TRBD1. V was pared by 0 bases and J by 6 bases, with 4 bases of the junction left unmatched. Germline V gene lookup returns CDR1 SGHRS and CDR2 YFSETQ. The CDR3 is 14 amino acids. CDR3 loop: CASSLGQGRDTQYF. CDR3 in DNA: TGCGCCAGCAGCTTGGGACAGGGCAGGGATACGCAGTATTTT.

This clone was recorded only once. V gene TRBV2 combines with J gene TRBJ2-2; a possible D gene is TRBD2 (5 bases). Trimming left V 5 bases short and J 2 bases short, with 15 bases between. Germline V gene data show CDR1 as SNHLY and CDR2 as FYNNEI. This CDR3 contains 16 residues. This CDR3 is CASSQTGRTNTGELFF. The CDR3 nucleotides read TGTGCCAGCAGTCAAACGGGAAGAACCAACACCGGGGAGCTGTTTTTT. Filled out from reference TRBV2 and TRBJ2-2, the complete variable domain reads EPEVTQTPSHQVTQMGQEVILRCVPISNHLYFYWYRQILGQKVEFLVSFYNNEISEKSEIFDDQFSVERPDGSNFTLKIRSTKLEDSAMYFCASSQTGRTNTGELFFGEGSRLTVL.

V is TRBV28 and J is TRBJ1-5; tentative D call: TRBD1 (5 bases). The CDR3 totals 13 residues. Trimming cost V 2 bases and J 5 bases, with 7 bases left between them. The V gene's germline CDR1 is MDHEN and CDR2 SYDVKM. The CDR3 is CASSLGGDQPQHF. CDR3 nucleotides: TGTGCCAGCAGTTTAGGGGGGGATCAGCCCCAGCATTTT.

As DNA, the CDR3 is TGTGCCAGCAGCCCCCAACAGGGGCGAGCCGGGGAGCTGTTTTTT. Its protein is CASSPQQGRAGELFF. The chain recombines TRBV5-4 with TRBJ2-2; 7 bases agree with TRBD1. J gave up 6 bases and V 4 bases, and 9 bases lay outside the gene matches. Per germline, CDR1 SGHNT and CDR2 YYREEE (reference sequence). This CDR3 is built from 15 residues.

The chain combines TRBV6-6 with TRBJ1-4, with 9 bases that match TRBD1. CDR3 length: 14 amino acids. The J segment lost 8 bases and the V segment lost 6 bases, leaving 7 bases of the junction unmatched. The germline V gene has CDR1 MNHNY and CDR2 SVGAGI (reference sequence). CDR3 residues: CASRTGDREEKLFF. CDR3 coding DNA: TGTGCCAGCAGGACTGGGGACAGGGAGGAAAAACTGTTTTTT.

This clone was counted once. The chain joins TRBV10-3 to TRBJ2-5, with 8 nucleotides matching TRBD1. CDR1 is ENHRY and CDR2 is SYGVKD in the germline V gene. This CDR3 is 14 amino acids long. With V trimmed by 4 bases and J by 3 bases, 4 bases remained unmatched. The CDR3 nucleotides are TGTGCCATCAGTGCGGCACAGGGGGAAGAGACCCAGTACTTC. It specifies CAISAAQGEETQYF.

The chain combines TRBV4-1 with TRBJ1-5; D gene unclear. V gave up 0 bases and J gave up 3 bases, with 15 bases separating them. The CDR3 has 17 amino acids. CDR1 is MGHRA and CDR2 is YSYEKL in the germline V gene. CDR3 sequence: CASSQDLGRWVNQPQHF. CDR3 sequence (DNA): TGCGCCAGCAGCCAAGATTTGGGGAGGTGGGTCAATCAGCCCCAGCATTTT.

The rearrangement uses TRBV25-1 and TRBJ1-2; TRBD1 might be the D (6 bases). Germline CDR1 and CDR2: MGHDK and SYGVNS. V lost 2 bases and J lost 0, with 13 bases in between. This CDR3 is built from 16 residues. Written as DNA, the CDR3 is TGTGCCAGCAGTGAAGTGACAGGCCCAGCTAACTATGGCTACACCTTC. This gives the protein CASSEVTGPANYGYTF.

The chain links TRBV7-2 to TRBJ2-7; 15 bases map to TRBD2. The CDR3 length is 15 residues. CDR1 and CDR2 (germline): SGHTA, FQGNSA. V lost 3 bases to trimming and J lost 4 bases; unmatched junction nucleotides: 1. The CDR3 DNA reads as TGTGCCAGCAGCTTGGGGACTAGCGGGGGGTACGAGCAGTACTTC. Protein product: CASSLGTSGGYEQYF.

The chain has TRBV9 and TRBJ2-1, with D possibly being TRBD2 (7 bases). Germline V gene data show CDR1 as SGDLS and CDR2 as YYNGEE. V was cut by 4 bases and J by 6 bases, with 20 bases left in between. This CDR3 is built from 16 residues. The DNA for the CDR3 is TGTGCCAGCAGCCCCCATAGAGGGGGGGGGCGCAATGAGCAGTTCTTC. This codes for CASSPHRGGGRNEQFF. The variable domain in full, with the rest retrieved from reference TRBV9 and TRBJ2-1, is DSGVTQTPKHLITATGQRVTLRCSPRSGDLSVYWYQQSLDQGLQFLIQYYNGEERAKGNILERFSAQQFPDLHSELNLSSLELGDSALYFCASSPHRGGGRNEQFFGPGTRLTVL.